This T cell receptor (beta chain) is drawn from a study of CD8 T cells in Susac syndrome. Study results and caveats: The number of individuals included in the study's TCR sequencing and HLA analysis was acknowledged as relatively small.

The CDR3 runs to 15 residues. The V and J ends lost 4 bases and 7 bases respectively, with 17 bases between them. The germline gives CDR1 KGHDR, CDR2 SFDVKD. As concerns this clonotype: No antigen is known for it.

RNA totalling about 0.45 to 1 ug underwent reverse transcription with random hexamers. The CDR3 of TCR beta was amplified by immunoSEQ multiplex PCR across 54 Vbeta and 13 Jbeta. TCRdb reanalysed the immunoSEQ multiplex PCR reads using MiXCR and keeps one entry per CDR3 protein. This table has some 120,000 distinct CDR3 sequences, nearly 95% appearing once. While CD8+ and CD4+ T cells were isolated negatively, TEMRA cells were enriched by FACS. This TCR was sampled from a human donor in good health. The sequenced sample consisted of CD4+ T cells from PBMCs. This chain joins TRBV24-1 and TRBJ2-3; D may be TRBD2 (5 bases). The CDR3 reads CATSEPGLFSNTQYF. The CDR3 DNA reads TGTGCCACCAGTGAACCTGGACTTTTCAGCAATACGCAGTATTTT.